Shown below are 29 T cell receptor beta chains from a single sample sequenced in a study of T cell responses to AZD1222 COVID-19 vaccine. Clones were read by immunoSEQ multiplex PCR, and TCRdb kept only the in-frame ones, dropping some. Of approximately 92,000 clones in the sample, 85% to 90% were seen once. Sequences were derived from peripheral blood, sampled on day 0 of AZD1222 vaccination. These receptors originate from an adult in good health.

For the CDR3, the DNA is TGCGCCAGCAGCATGACAGGGGGGAGGTCGGTCACTGAAGCTTTCTTT. This encodes CASSMTGGRSVTEAFF. The J gene is TRBJ1-1, the V gene TRBV5-1, with 9 bases matching TRBD1. J gave up 4 bases and V 4 bases, and 11 bases lay outside the gene matches. Germline V gene sequence: CDR1 SGHRS, CDR2 YFSETQ. The CDR3 is 16 amino acids. Filled out from reference TRBV5-1 and TRBJ1-1, the complete variable domain reads KAGVTQTPRYLIKTRGQQVTLSCSPISGHRSVSWYQQTPGQGLQFLFEYFSETQRNKGNFPGRFSGRQFSNSRSEMNVSTLELGDSALYLCASSMTGGRSVTEAFFGQGTRLTVV.

The rearrangement uses TRBV5-1 and TRBJ2-5, with TRBD2 matching 9 bases. Trimming took 6 bases from V and 5 from J; bases not matched to a gene: 20. This CDR3 is built from 18 residues. Germline CDR1 is SGHRS and CDR2 is YFSETQ. CDR3 sequence reads: CASKDGGVGGRGSETQYF. The CDR3 region has the DNA TGCGCCAGCAAGGATGGCGGGGTTGGCGGGAGGGGCTCCGAGACCCAGTACTTC.

The CDR3 DNA follows: TGCGCCAGCAGCTCAGAGACAGGGGAATTCGGGAGTGGCTACACCTTC. It yields the protein CASSSETGEFGSGYTF. This rearrangement joins TRBV5-1 to TRBJ1-2; 8 positions match TRBD1. Germline-derived CDR1 and CDR2 are SGHRS and YFSETQ. V shed 3 bases, J shed 7 bases, and the junction held 14 bases outside the gene matches. This CDR3 region has 16 residues.

This clone was counted once. The V gene is TRBV7-2, the J gene TRBJ2-1; D not certain. Germline-derived CDR1 and CDR2 are SGHTA and FQGNSA. CDR3 length: 15 amino acids. Deletions cut 5 bases from V and 6 bases from J, with 17 bases between. The CDR3 coding sequence is TGTGCCAGCAGCCCGGGTGGGCCAGCGTCCAATGAGCAGTTCTTC. As protein: CASSPGGPASNEQFF.

V and J are TRBV7-2 and TRBJ1-1; tentatively, D is TRBD1 (6 bases). This CDR3 contains 15 residues. V was pared by 8 bases and J by 1 base, with 17 bases between. Looked up from germline, CDR1 is SGHTA and CDR2 is FQGNSA. The CDR3, as DNA: TGTGCCAGCCGGAGCAGGGGTGGGTGGAACACTGAAGCTTTCTTT. Protein sequence: CASRSRGGWNTEAFF.

The rearrangement uses TRBV5-6 and TRBJ2-5; 7 nucleotides line up with TRBD2. The CDR3 runs 15 residues. The V and J ends lost 2 bases and 1 base, in that order; junction bases with no gene match: 5. In germline, CDR1 is SGHDT, CDR2 YYEEEE. CDR3 in amino acids: CASSFPGEGQETQYF. CDR3 sequence (DNA): TGTGCCAGCAGCTTTCCCGGGGAGGGCCAAGAGACCCAGTACTTC.

Comment on this clone: This sample also contains other DNA sequences that code for the same CDR3. J is TRBJ1-1 and V is TRBV6-1, with unresolved D. The CDR3 spans 12 residues. Germline lookup yields CDR1 MNHNS and CDR2 SASEGT. V was trimmed by 3 bases and J by 1 base, leaving 3 bases between them. This CDR3 is CASSERNTEAFF. DNA for the CDR3: TGTGCCAGCAGTGAGCGGAACACTGAAGCTTTCTTT.

This chain links TRBV28 with TRBJ2-7; 8 bases align to TRBD1. CDR3 length equals 14 residues. Germline V lookup: CDR1 MDHEN, CDR2 SYDVKM. V shed 2 bases and J 7 bases; nucleotides not matched to a gene: 7. The CDR3 loop is CASSLVQGAQEQYF. The CDR3 coding sequence is TGTGCCAGCAGTTTAGTCCAGGGGGCGCAGGAGCAGTACTTC.

This clone was recorded once. The chain carries TRBV5-5 and TRBJ2-1; 9 positions match TRBD2. CDR3 size: 15 residues. With V trimmed by 1 base and J by 4 bases, 3 bases remained unmatched. Germline values: CDR1 SGHKS, CDR2 YYEKEE (reference sequence). The DNA for the CDR3 is TGTGCCAGCAGCTTGAATAGCGGGGGATACAATGAGCAGTTCTTC. Translating gives CASSLNSGGYNEQFF.

The genes are TRBV10-2 and TRBJ1-6; D is unresolved. Trimming stripped 3 bases from V and 5 bases from J, with 17 bases between. The V gene's germline CDR1 is WSHSY and CDR2 SAAADI. The CDR3 is 17 residues long. For the CDR3, the DNA is TGCGCCAGCAGTGACCCGTTTAATGGAGAAGATAATTCACCCCTCCACTTT. It codes for CASSDPFNGEDNSPLHF.

The chain employs TRBV3-1 (or the pseudogene TRBV3-2) and TRBJ2-1, with 7 bases lining up with TRBD2. The germline V gene encodes CDR1 LGHDT and CDR2 YNNKEL (reference sequence). The V and J ends lost 4 bases and 10 bases, in that order; junction bases with no gene match: 13. The CDR3 loop spans 15 amino acids. CDR3 amino acids: CASSLQQRLAREQFF. The CDR3 nucleotides read TGTGCCAGCAGCCTCCAACAACGACTAGCCCGGGAGCAGTTCTTC.

The chain recombines TRBV3-1 (or the pseudogene TRBV3-2) with TRBJ2-3, with TRBD2 matching 11 bases. This CDR3 contains 16 residues. Germline CDR1 is LGHDT and CDR2 is YNNKEL (reference sequence). The ends lost 0 bases at V and 5 bases at J; junction bases unmatched: 4. The CDR3 DNA is TGTGCCAGCAGCCAAGACGCTAGCGGGGGGATAGATACGCAGTATTTT. Translation: CASSQDASGGIDTQYF.

V usage is TRBV5-6 and J usage is TRBJ1-2; D remains ambiguous. The V end was cut by 4 bases, the J end by 2 bases, with 12 bases between. The CDR3 has 14 amino acids. The germline gives CDR1 SGHDT, CDR2 YYEEEE. The CDR3 DNA reads TGTGCCAGCAGCCGTTTAAGTTCGAACTATGGCTACACCTTC. Translating gives CASSRLSSNYGYTF.

The chain's CDR3 is CATSRDSTQRGGPRSDTQYF. CDR3 DNA sequence: TGTGCCACCAGCAGAGATTCGACCCAGCGGGGGGGCCCTCGGTCAGATACGCAGTATTTT. The rearrangement links TRBV15 to TRBJ2-3, with 10 bases fitting TRBD2. This CDR3 has 20 residues. Germline V lookup: CDR1 LNHNV, CDR2 YYDKDF (reference sequence). The V and J ends lost 0 bases and 4 bases, in that order; junction bases with no gene match: 16.

This clone appeared a single time. V is TRBV6-1 and J is TRBJ1-1, with 7 nucleotides matching TRBD1. V shed 1 base, J shed 7 bases, and the junction held 9 bases outside the gene matches. Germline CDR1 is MNHNS and CDR2 is SASEGT. The CDR3 extends over 15 amino acids. CDR3 loop: CASSEVGTAFGEAFF. In DNA, the CDR3 is TGTGCCAGCAGTGAAGTCGGGACAGCATTTGGTGAAGCTTTCTTT.

The chain is built from TRBV3-1 (or the pseudogene TRBV3-2) and TRBJ2-7; 11 bases are a match to TRBD2. Germline CDR1 is LGHDT and CDR2 is YNNKEL (reference sequence). This CDR3 is built from 15 residues. With 4 bases clipped from V and 6 bases from J, the junction kept 8 bases outside the gene matches. The CDR3 bases are TGTGCCAGCAGCCGTGCCCCTCTAGCGGGAGGCGAGCAGTACTTC. Translated: CASSRAPLAGGEQYF.

This chain links TRBV5-1 with TRBJ2-1, with no clear D. The CDR3 has 13 residues. Germline loops: CDR1 SGHRS, CDR2 YFSETQ. V was shortened by 3 bases and J by 2 bases, with 6 bases between the two germline ends. CDR3 sequence reads: CASSSGAYNEQFF. CDR3 nucleotide sequence: TGCGCCAGCAGCTCCGGTGCCTACAATGAGCAGTTCTTC.

CDR3 sequence reads: CASSLLGTGVPGELFF. The CDR3, as DNA: TGTGCCAGCAGTTTATTAGGGACAGGGGTTCCCGGGGAGCTGTTTTTT. V usage is TRBV27 and J usage is TRBJ2-2; 10 bases are shared with TRBD1. CDR1 MNHEY and CDR2 SMNVEV come from the germline V gene (reference sequence). V shed 1 base, J shed 6 bases, and the junction held 5 bases outside the gene matches. The CDR3 consists of 16 residues.

CDR3 sequence (DNA): TGTGCCAGCAGCGAACGGACAGGGGTTGGTTCACCCCTCCACTTT. Amino acid sequence: CASSERTGVGSPLHF. The chain links TRBV25-1 to TRBJ1-6; 9 bases fit TRBD1. Germline CDR1 reads MGHDK; CDR2 reads SYGVNS. Trimming took 6 bases from V and 9 from J; bases not matched to a gene: 9. The CDR3 is 15 amino acids. The complete variable domain, with remaining parts taken from reference TRBV25-1 and TRBJ1-6, reads EADIYQTPRYLVIGTGKKITLECSQTMGHDKMYWYQQDPGMELHLIHYSYGVNSTEKGDLSSESTVSRIRTEHFPLTLESARPSHTSQYLCASSERTGVGSPLHFGNGTRLTVT.

The table lists this clone with a count of one. The chain employs TRBV6-4 and TRBJ2-3; D uncertain. There are 13 residues in the CDR3. CDR1 is MRHNA, CDR2 SNTAGT, per germline. Trimming shortened V by 0 bases and J by 8 bases, and 9 bases separated the two germline ends. The CDR3 bases are TGTGCCAGCAGTGACTCGCGTTATGCTACGCAGTATTTT. Amino acid sequence: CASSDSRYATQYF.

The genes are TRBV7-2 and TRBJ2-7; TRBD1 agrees at 9 bases. Germline V CDR1 and CDR2: SGHTA, FQGNSA. This CDR3 has 15 amino acids. Losses at the gene ends were 7 bases for V and 3 bases for J; bases not matched to a gene: 10. CDR3 coding DNA: TGTGCCAGCACGTTGACAGGGGGATACGGCTACGAGCAGTACTTC. Translating gives CASTLTGGYGYEQYF.

The chain combines TRBV6-5 with TRBJ1-2; TRBD1 agrees at 10 bases. Per the germline V gene, CDR1 is MNHEY and CDR2 is SVGAGI. The CDR3 loop spans 16 amino acids. V gave up 0 bases and J gave up 6 bases; unmatched junction bases: 7. CDR3 region: CASSYSSGQGRDGYTF. CDR3 DNA: TGTGCCAGCAGTTACTCGTCGGGACAGGGGAGGGATGGCTACACCTTC.

J is TRBJ2-1 and V is TRBV7-8; D is possibly TRBD2 (5 bases). This CDR3 has 16 residues. Germline CDR1 and CDR2: SGHVS and FQNEAQ. V was trimmed by 2 bases and J by 0 bases, leaving 11 bases between them. The CDR3 here is CASSLTGSSSYNEQFF. DNA of the CDR3: TGTGCCAGCAGCTTAACGGGGTCGAGCTCCTACAATGAGCAGTTCTTC.

The J gene is TRBJ2-3, the V gene TRBV19, with TRBD2 matching over 13 bases. CDR1 is LNHDA and CDR2 is SQIVND in the germline V gene (reference sequence). CDR3 size: 16 residues. Trimming took 5 bases from V and 3 from J; bases not matched to a gene: 5. CDR3 bases: TGTGCCAGTAGTGATCGGACTAGCGGGGGTACAGATACGCAGTATTTT. Amino acids: CASSDRTSGGTDTQYF.

This chain links TRBV30 with TRBJ1-2; 9 nucleotides match TRBD1. The CDR3 consists of 17 residues. V shed 2 bases and J 0 bases; nucleotides not matched to a gene: 10. Germline CDR1 and CDR2: GTSNPN and SVGIG (reference sequence). The DNA for the CDR3 is TGTGCCTGGAGTCCAGACAGGGGGTATCCATCTAACTATGGCTACACCTTC. This translates into CAWSPDRGYPSNYGYTF. The variable domain in full, completed from reference TRBV30 and TRBJ1-2, reads SQTIHQWPATLVQPVGSPLSLECTVEGTSNPNLYWYRQAAGRGLQLLFYSVGIGQISSEVPQNLSASRPQDRQFILSSKKLLLSDSGFYLCAWSPDRGYPSNYGYTFGSGTRLTVV.

This clone was counted once. J is TRBJ2-7 and V is TRBV20-1; the D is unclear. Looked up from germline, CDR1 is DFQATT and CDR2 is SNEGSKA (reference sequence). Trimming removed 6 bases from V and 0 bases from J, with 6 bases in between. The CDR3 consists of 11 residues. Written as DNA, the CDR3 is TGCAGTGCGGGTCCCTCCTACGAGCAGTACTTC. Its translation is CSAGPSYEQYF.

The rearrangement links TRBV2 to TRBJ2-7; D unclear. The V gene's germline CDR1 is SNHLY and CDR2 FYNNEI. Trimming took 7 bases from V and 1 from J, leaving 11 bases between them. CDR3 length: 13 amino acids. In nucleotides, the CDR3 is TGTGCCAGCAAGAGACTGGAATCCTACGAGCAGTACTTC. The encoded protein is CASKRLESYEQYF.

J is TRBJ1-5 and V is TRBV18, with D possibly TRBD1 on 5 matching bases. This CDR3 has 14 residues. The germline V gene has CDR1 KGHSH and CDR2 LQKENI. Trimming shortened V by 2 bases and J by 6 bases, and 11 bases separated the two germline ends. DNA for the CDR3: TGTGCCAGCTCACCAGGATCAGGGACTCAGCCCCAGCATTTT. Encoded protein: CASSPGSGTQPQHF.

V gene TRBV6-2 or TRBV6-3 combines with J gene TRBJ2-3; D not resolved. The CDR3 has 16 residues. Trimming pared 1 base from V and 2 bases from J, leaving 13 bases between. Germline CDR1 and CDR2: MNHEY and SVGEGT. The CDR3 here is CASSYWALRTTDTQYF. The CDR3 DNA sequence: TGTGCCAGCAGTTACTGGGCGTTACGAACCACAGATACGCAGTATTTT.